This T cell receptor beta chain was recovered during a study of cytotoxic CD8 clonotypes in ibrutinib-treated CLL. Study-level results: Elevated clonality accompanied ibrutinib response, with a return toward baseline values at progression.

Sequencing was performed with immunoSEQ multiplex PCR; in TCRdb, only in-frame clones are kept and a portion is missing. The top ten hold about 4.5% of the sample, which has under 200,000 clones, less than 85% seen once. In regard to this clone: Its specificity is not known.

CDR1 and CDR2 (germline): SGHNT, YYREEE (reference sequence). J gave up 4 bases and V 4 bases, and 1 base lay outside the gene matches. The CDR3 length is 13 residues. The chain carries TRBV5-4 and TRBJ2-5; the match to TRBD2 covers 10 bases. The receptor's source is a human donor with chronic lymphocytic leukemia. The material sequenced was PBMCs, taken after 24 months of ibrutinib treatment. This CDR3 reads CASSPSGGETQYF. CDR3 coding DNA: TGTGCCAGCAGCCCTAGCGGGGGAGAGACCCAGTACTTC.